This entry is about one TCR beta chain. Its antigen remains undetermined. No base-level quality is on record; no much larger clone is a single base apart. The entry originates in a study of blood T cells in healthy people across ages (dated by TCRdb to about 2015). In the study overall: Template switching captured roughly one uniquely barcoded TCR beta cDNA molecule per two T cells in model experiments. Using the same blood draw, the study looked at two additional independent replicas of 1 million unique cDNA reads for two donors, one aged 18 to 30 and the other aged 80 or older. To avoid experimental bias, donors of different ages were spread randomly across the sequencing lanes. The study measured age-related changes in TCR beta repertoire diversity using deep sequencing normalized with unique cDNA molecular identifiers. Donors were grouped into four age groups: young (average about 15 years), middle-aged (39), aged (around 60) and long-lived (82). The investigation overall reported the following: Because profiling used bulk unsorted PBMCs, naive and antigen-experienced compartments could not be compared conclusively. Compared with the aged group, the long-lived group had more naive CD4+ T cells, fewer expanded clones and increased TCR diversity, suggesting age selection. There was a strong correlation between observed TCR beta diversity and the percentage of naive T cells measured by flow cytometry. Because the CMV infection status of the donors was unknown, age-related changes in expanded clonotypes may potentially have been confounded. Observed TCR beta diversity per million T cells fell roughly linearly with age, and a significant reduction was already apparent by age approximately 41. Estimates of total diversity based on one million sequenced T cells were regarded as lower bounds and as underestimates.

The approximately 41 donors, aged 6 to 90 years, were systemically healthy Caucasian individuals from Russia. Each donor gave 8 to 10 milliliters of peripheral blood, drawn into EDTA-treated Vacutainer tubes. Ficoll-Paque density-gradient centrifugation was used to isolate PBMCs, with at least 6.5 million per sample. Total RNA, at least 5 micrograms per sample, was extracted from PBMCs with Trizol reagent. For every donor, an aliquot of PBMCs went through flow cytometry to measure the percentages of naive CD45RAhigh/CD27high T cells. Receptor libraries were prepared by 5' RACE. TCRdb names Illumina HiSeq 2500 as the instrument used. A second PCR of about 7 to 12 cycles was performed with a sample-barcoded 5' primer and a J-beta primer mix. A unique molecular identifier was introduced onto each TCR beta cDNA molecule by a template-switch 5' adaptor carrying 12 random nucleotides. Each sample yielded at least 2.5 million CDR3-containing paired-end reads. First-strand cDNA was synthesized from all RNA with the Mint cDNA synthesis kit, primed by a TRBC-specific oligonucleotide. Following uracil-DNA glycosylase treatment, a first 18-cycle PCR with universal primers M1SS and BC2_uni_R was performed on all cDNA. For the original study's pipeline: For normalization, 1 million high-quality reads, each with a distinct molecular identifier, were randomly selected from each sample. Reads sharing molecular identifiers were discarded rather than binned into consensus sequences. MiTCR, run with a Q25 quality threshold and the strictest error-elimination algorithm, handled CDR3 identification, clonotype clustering and error correction. Lower-bound total TCR beta diversity was estimated with a nonparametric unseen species model using Euler transformation. TCRdb reworked the public reads: Q25 trimming with fastp, MiXCR clone assembly, productive beta chains retained. Each record represents a unique CDR3 protein, reported with the most common genes and DNA among its rows. These V and J calls originate from TCRdb's pipeline instead of the authors' own analysis. The sample records about 830,000 distinct CDR3 sequences, 62% of which are singletons. The ten largest clones take up 25% to 35% of the sample.

From a lookup of the germline V gene, CDR1 and CDR2 are MNHNS and SASEGT. V is reduced by 2 bases and J by 2 bases, leaving a spacing of 11 bases between them. The CDR3 runs 15 amino acids, cysteine and phenylalanine included. Of the read, only the CDR3 DNA is kept; its 45 bases are in frame from base 1. The sequenced sample consisted of blood. This TCR was sampled from a man under 40 in good health. Recombination linked TRBV6-1 to TRBJ2-3; a confident D gene designation cannot be given. The DNA reads as follows: TGTGCCAGCAGTGAATCCAGTTACTCCACAGATACGCAGTATTTT. It translates to CASSESSYSTDTQYF.